The entry that follows covers one T cell receptor beta chain sequence. What antigen it recognizes has not been identified. Base qualities are not recorded, but no much larger clone differs from it by a single base. The CDR3 regions of human TCRbeta chains were analyzed by immunosequencing. In the original analysis: Repertoire TCRs were checked for matches against a reference library of SARS-CoV-2-specific TCRs that had been generated using the MIRA antigen-specificity platform. Breadth meant the fraction of unique TCRs that were SARS-CoV-2-associated, whereas depth meant the fraction of total T cells that were SARS-CoV-2-associated. Using the MIRA data, each spike-specific TCR was assigned both to the spike region to which the TCR was reactive and to a CD4 or CD8 class. Log10-transformed breadth and depth values were compared by one-way ANOVA with Sidak's multiple comparisons tests. TCRdb holds this immuneACCESS table with in-frame rearrangements only. Some clones are missing; in checked studies, unresolved V genes explain under half, and the rest has no known cause. The DNA gave D and trimming, while V, J and clone size come from that table. Across this sample there are about 70,000 clones, with 84% seen only once. More than 8.5% of the sample goes to the ten largest clones.

The germline V gene provides CDR1 SGHTS and CDR2 YDEGEE. V drops 4 bases and J drops 4 bases, leaving 20 bases in between. Counted from cysteine to phenylalanine, this CDR3 has 16 amino acids. The only DNA kept is the CDR3, 48 bases in frame from the first base. This record comes from a study of T cell responses to AZD1222 COVID-19 vaccine (dated by TCRdb to about 2021). Notes on the research overall: AZD1222 recipients with second doses at about 4 weeks or about 12 weeks were pooled, because spike-specific TCR depth and breadth did not differ between schedules. A total of 230 to 250 trial participants underwent TCR sequencing, of whom around 200 received two doses of AZD1222 and some 25 received two doses of the MenACWY control vaccine. Trial participants were enrolled by age into 18-55, 56-69 and 70-plus year subgroups, with roughly 150, 30 and 60 TCR-sequenced participants respectively.

This sample's time point label indicates: baseline before first vaccination. Samples from vaccinated people were obtained from the UK trials COV001 and COV002, which included a single-blind randomized controlled phase 2/3 trial of AZD1222 (ChAdOx1 nCoV-19) in healthy adults. For TCRbeta chain sequencing, PBMC samples were collected from trial participants at day 0 and at day 28 after the second dose. Overall study outcomes, separate from this receptor: After two AZD1222 doses, both the breadth and the depth of spike-specific TCRs were significantly higher than at day 0 and than in MenACWY recipients. The 56-69-year group was small, and its depth increase did not reach significance, likely because of low power. Conclusions about previously exposed vaccinees are limited because only five to seven AZD1222 recipients were SARS-CoV-2 seropositive at baseline. Because no day 14 peak-response samples were available, repertoires were characterized only after the peak T cell response. Reportedly, almost half of the unique spike-specific TCRs recognized epitopes lying outside the regions that are mutated in the B.1.351 and B.1.1.7 variants. Participants were mostly white British, with more females than males. The authors suggested clonal diversity may have been underestimated. The whole spike protein was spanned by vaccine-associated CD4 TCRs, and dominant responses were seen in regions 160-218 and 743-854.

The chain couples TRBV5-8 to TRBJ1-2; no confident D gene assignment can be made. The sample in question was peripheral blood, obtained on day 0 of AZD1222 vaccination. The sequence derives from an adult in good health. The CDR3 protein: CASSGRRSDGLYGYTF. The DNA reads as follows: TGTGCCAGCAGCGGCCGCCGTTCGGACGGCCTCTATGGCTACACCTTC.